This T cell receptor (beta chain) was sequenced for a study of cytotoxic CD8 clonotypes in ibrutinib-treated CLL. Study summary: Among the samples, the mean was roughly 260,000 productive templates and some 100,000 productive rearrangements.

To note about this clone: Its target is unknown.

Notes on the study in general: Clonality climbed at ibrutinib response, then dropped toward baseline at progression.

Data came from immunoSEQ multiplex PCR; TCRdb stores just in-frame clones and leaves some out. The sample includes about 180,000 clones, under 85% of them seen just once. Germline V gene sequence: CDR1 LNHNV, CDR2 YYDKDF (reference sequence). V was trimmed by 3 bases and J by 4 bases, leaving 13 bases between them. CDR3 length: 15 amino acids. The clonotype was recovered from a human donor with chronic lymphocytic leukemia. The chain combines TRBV15 with TRBJ1-5; weak D call: TRBD1 (6 bases). Source: PBMCs, taken after 24 months of ibrutinib treatment. CDR3 region: CATSSPRGGNQPQHF. In DNA form, the CDR3 reads TGTGCCACCAGCAGTCCCAGGGGTGGGAATCAGCCCCAGCATTTT.